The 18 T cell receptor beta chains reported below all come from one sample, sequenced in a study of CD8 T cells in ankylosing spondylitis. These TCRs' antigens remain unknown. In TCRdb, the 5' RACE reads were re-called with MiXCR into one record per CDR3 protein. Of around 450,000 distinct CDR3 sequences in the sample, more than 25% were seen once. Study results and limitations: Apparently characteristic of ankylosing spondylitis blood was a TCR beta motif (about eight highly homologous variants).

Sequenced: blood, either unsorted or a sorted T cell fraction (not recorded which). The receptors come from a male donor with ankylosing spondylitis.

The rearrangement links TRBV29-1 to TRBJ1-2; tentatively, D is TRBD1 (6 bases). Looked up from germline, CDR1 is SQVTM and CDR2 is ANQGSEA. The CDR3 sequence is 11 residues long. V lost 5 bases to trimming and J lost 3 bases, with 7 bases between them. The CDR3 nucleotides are TGCAGCGTTCAGGGGTACTATGGCTACACCTTC. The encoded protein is CSVQGYYGYTF.

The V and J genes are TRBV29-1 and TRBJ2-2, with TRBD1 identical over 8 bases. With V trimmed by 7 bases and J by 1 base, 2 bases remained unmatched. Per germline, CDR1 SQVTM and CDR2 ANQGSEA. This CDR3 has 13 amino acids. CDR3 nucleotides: TGCAGCGGGGGACAGGTGAACACCGGGGAGCTGTTTTTT. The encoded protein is CSGGQVNTGELFF.

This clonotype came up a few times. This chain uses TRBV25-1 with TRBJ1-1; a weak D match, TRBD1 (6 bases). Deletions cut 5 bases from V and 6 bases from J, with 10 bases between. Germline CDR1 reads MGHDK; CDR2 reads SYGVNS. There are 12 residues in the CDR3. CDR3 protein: CASSRGPAEAFF. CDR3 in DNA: TGTGCCAGCAGTCGGGGGCCCGCTGAAGCTTTCTTT.

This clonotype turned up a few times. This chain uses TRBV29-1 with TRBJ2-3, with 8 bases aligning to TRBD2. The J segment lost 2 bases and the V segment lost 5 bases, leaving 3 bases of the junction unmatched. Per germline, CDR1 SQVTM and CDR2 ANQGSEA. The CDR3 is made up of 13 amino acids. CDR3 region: CSVLAGFTDTQYF. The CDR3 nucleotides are TGCAGCGTTTTAGCGGGGTTCACAGATACGCAGTATTTT.

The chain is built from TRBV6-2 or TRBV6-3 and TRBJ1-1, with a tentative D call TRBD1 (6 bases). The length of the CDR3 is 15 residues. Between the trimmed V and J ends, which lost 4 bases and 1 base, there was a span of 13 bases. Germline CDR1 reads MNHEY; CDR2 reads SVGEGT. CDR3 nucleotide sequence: TGTGCCAGCAGTTCCCCTGGACAGCCGAACACTGAAGCTTTCTTT. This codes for CASSSPGQPNTEAFF.

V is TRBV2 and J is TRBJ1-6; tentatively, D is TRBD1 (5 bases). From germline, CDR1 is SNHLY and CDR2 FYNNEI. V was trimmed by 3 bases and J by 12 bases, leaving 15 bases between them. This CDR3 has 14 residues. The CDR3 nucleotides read TGTGCCAGCAGTGAGGTCGGGGGGAGAGGACCCCTCCACTTT. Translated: CASSEVGGRGPLHF.

CDR3 protein: CASSIPQKHPGELFF. CDR3 nucleotide sequence: TGTGCCAGTAGTATACCACAGAAACATCCCGGGGAGCTGTTTTTT. The V gene is TRBV19, the J gene TRBJ2-2; D not resolved. The CDR3 extends over 15 amino acids. The germline CDR1 and CDR2 sequences are LNHDA and SQIVND (reference sequence). Trimming took off 2 bases at V and 6 bases at J, with 13 bases between the two ends.

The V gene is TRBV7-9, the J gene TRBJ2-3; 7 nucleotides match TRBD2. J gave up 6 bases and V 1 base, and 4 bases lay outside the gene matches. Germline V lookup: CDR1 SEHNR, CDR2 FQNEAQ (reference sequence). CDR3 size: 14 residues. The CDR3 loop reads CASSLGGGEDTQYF. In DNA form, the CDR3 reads TGTGCCAGCAGCTTAGGCGGGGGTGAGGATACGCAGTATTTT.

The CDR3 protein is CATKTGLSYNEQFF. The CDR3 DNA reads TGTGCCACTAAGACGGGACTCTCCTACAATGAGCAGTTCTTC. The J gene is TRBJ2-1, the V gene TRBV15, with a possible D match to TRBD2 (6 bases). The V end lost 9 bases, the J end lost 0 bases, and 12 bases lay between the germline ends. The CDR3 sequence is 14 residues long. The germline CDR1 and CDR2 sequences are LNHNV and YYDKDF (reference sequence).

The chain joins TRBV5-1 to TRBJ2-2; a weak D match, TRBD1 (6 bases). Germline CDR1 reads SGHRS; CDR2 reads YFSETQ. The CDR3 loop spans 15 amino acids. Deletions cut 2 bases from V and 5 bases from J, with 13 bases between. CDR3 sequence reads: CASSLSGTLTGELFF. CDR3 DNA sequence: TGCGCCAGCAGCTTATCCGGGACACTGACCGGGGAGCTGTTTTTT.

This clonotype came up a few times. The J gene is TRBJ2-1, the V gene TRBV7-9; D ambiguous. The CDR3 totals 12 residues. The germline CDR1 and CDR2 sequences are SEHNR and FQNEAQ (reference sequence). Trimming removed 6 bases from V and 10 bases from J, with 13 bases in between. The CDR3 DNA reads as TGTGCCAGCAGTCTCACTGGGATGGAGCAGTTCTTC. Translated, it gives CASSLTGMEQFF. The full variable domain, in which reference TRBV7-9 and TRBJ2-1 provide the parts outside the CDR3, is DTGVSQNPRHKITKRGQNVTFRCDPISEHNRLYWYRQTLGQGPEFLTYFQNEAQLEKSRLLSDRFSAERPKGSFSTLEIQRTEQGDSAMYLCASSLTGMEQFFGPGTRLTVL.

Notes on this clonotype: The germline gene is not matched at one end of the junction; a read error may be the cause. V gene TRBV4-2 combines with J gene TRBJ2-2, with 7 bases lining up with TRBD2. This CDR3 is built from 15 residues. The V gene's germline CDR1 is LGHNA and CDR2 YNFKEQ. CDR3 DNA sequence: TGTGCCAGCAGCCAACGGAGCGGGAACCCCGGGGAGCTGTTTTTT. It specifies CASSQRSGNPGELFF.

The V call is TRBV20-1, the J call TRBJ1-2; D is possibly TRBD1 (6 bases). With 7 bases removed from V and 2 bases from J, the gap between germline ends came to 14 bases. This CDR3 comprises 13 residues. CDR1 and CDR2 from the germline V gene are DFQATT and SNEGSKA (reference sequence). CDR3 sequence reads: CSVSGTQNYGYTF. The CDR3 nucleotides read TGCAGTGTCTCCGGGACACAAAACTATGGCTACACCTTC.

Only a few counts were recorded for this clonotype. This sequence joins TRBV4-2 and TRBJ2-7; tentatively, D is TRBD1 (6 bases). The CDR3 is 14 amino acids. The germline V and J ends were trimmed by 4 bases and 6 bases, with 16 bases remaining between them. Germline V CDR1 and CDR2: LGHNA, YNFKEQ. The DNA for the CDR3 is TGTGCCAGCAGCCCTACAGGGTACAGTGGCGAGCAGTACTTC. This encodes CASSPTGYSGEQYF.

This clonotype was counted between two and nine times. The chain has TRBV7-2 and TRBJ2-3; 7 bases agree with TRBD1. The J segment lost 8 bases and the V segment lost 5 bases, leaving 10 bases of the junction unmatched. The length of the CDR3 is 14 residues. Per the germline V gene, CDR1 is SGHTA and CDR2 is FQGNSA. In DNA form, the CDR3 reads TGTGCCAGCAGCCGTAGACAGGGCCGAGGTACGCAGTATTTT. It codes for CASSRRQGRGTQYF.

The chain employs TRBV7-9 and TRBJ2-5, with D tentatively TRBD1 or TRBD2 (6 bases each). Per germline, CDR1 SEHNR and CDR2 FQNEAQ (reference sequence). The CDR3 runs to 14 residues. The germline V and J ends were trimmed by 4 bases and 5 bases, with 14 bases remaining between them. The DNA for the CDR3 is TGTGCCAGCAGCTCGTCGGGGGCCGGTGAGACCCAGTACTTC. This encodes CASSSSGAGETQYF.

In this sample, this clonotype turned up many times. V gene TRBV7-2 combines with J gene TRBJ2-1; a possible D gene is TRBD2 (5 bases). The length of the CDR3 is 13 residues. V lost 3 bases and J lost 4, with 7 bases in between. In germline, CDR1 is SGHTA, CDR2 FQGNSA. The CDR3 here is CASSLERYNEQFF. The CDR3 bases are TGTGCCAGCAGCTTGGAGCGGTACAATGAGCAGTTCTTC.

CDR3 bases: TGTGCCAGCAGAGACAGGGCAGACACTGAAGCTTTCTTT. Translated, it gives CASRDRADTEAFF. The V and J genes are TRBV6-2 or TRBV6-3 and TRBJ1-1; 7 bases fit TRBD1. This CDR3 has 13 residues. The V gene's germline CDR1 is MNHEY and CDR2 SVGEGT. Trimming removed 6 bases from V and 3 bases from J; junction bases left unmatched: 4.